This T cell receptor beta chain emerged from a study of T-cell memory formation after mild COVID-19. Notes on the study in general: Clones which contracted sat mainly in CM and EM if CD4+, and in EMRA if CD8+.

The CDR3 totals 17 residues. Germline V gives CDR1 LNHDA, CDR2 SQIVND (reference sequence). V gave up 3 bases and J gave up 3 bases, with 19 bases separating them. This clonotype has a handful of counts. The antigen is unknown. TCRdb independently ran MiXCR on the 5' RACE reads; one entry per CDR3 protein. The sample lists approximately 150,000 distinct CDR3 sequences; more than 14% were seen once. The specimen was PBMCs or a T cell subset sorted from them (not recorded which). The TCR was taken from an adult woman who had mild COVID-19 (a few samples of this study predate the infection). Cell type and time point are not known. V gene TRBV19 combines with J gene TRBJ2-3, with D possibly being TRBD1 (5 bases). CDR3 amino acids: CASSIRTPSDLTDTQYF. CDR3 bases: TGTGCCAGTAGTATCCGGACACCCTCAGACTTAACAGATACGCAGTATTTT.